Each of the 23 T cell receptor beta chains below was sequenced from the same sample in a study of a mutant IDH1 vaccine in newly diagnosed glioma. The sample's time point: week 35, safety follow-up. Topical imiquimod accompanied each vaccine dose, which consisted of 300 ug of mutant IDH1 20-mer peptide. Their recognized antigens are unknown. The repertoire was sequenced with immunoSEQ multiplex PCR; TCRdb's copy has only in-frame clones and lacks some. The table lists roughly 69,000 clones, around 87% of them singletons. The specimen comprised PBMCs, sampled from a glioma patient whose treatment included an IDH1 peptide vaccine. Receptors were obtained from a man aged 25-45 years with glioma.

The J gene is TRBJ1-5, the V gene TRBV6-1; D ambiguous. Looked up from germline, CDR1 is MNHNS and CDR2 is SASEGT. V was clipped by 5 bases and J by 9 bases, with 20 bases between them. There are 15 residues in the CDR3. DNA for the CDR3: TGTGCCAGCAGTCACGGGCCAAGTCCTGATCGGCCCCAGCATTTT. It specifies CASSHGPSPDRPQHF.

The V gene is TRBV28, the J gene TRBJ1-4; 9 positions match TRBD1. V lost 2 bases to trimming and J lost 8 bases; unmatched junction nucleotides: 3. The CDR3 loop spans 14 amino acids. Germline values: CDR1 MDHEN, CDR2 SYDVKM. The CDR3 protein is CASSLGTGREKLFF. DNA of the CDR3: TGTGCCAGCAGTTTAGGGACAGGGCGGGAAAAACTGTTTTTT.

The CDR3: CASSLDRDSYEQYF. The CDR3 nucleotides read TGTGCCAGCAGCTTAGATCGGGACAGCTACGAGCAGTACTTC. The chain couples TRBV11-2 to TRBJ2-7; 7 nucleotides agree with TRBD1. V was clipped by 0 bases and J by 3 bases; unmatched bases: 2. CDR3 length: 14 amino acids. The germline V gene encodes CDR1 SGHAT and CDR2 FQNNGV.

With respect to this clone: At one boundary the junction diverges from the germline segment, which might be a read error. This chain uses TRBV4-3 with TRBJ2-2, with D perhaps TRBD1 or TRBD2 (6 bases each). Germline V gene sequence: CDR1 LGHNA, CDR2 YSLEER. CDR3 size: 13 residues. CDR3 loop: CASSQGGFGELFF. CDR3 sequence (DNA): TGCGCCAGCAGTCAAGGGGGGTTCGGGGAGCTGTTTTTT.

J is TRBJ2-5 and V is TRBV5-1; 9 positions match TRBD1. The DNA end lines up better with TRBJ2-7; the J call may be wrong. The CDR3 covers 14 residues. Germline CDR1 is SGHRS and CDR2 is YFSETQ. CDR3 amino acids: CASSRGQGSYEQYF. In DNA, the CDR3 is TGCGCCAGCAGCCGGGGACAGGGCTCCTACGAGCAGTACTTC.

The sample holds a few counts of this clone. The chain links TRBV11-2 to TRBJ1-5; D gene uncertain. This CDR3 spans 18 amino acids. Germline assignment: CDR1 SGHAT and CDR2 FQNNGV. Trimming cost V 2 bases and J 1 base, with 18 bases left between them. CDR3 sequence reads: CASSLQRKVRRSNQPQHF. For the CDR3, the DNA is TGTGCCAGCAGCTTACAGAGGAAAGTTCGTAGAAGCAATCAGCCCCAGCATTTT.

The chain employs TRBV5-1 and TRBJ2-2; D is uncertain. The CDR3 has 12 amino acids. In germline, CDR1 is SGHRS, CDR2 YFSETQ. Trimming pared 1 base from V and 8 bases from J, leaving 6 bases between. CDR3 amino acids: CASSLTVGELFF. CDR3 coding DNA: TGCGCCAGCAGCTTGACGGTTGGGGAGCTGTTTTTT.

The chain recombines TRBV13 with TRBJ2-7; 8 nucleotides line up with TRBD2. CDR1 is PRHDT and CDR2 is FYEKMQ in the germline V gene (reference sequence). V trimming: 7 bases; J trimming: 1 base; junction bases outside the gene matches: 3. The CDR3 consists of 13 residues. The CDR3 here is CASTTSGSYEQYF. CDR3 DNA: TGTGCCAGCACTACTAGCGGATCCTACGAGCAGTACTTC.

Written as DNA, the CDR3 is TGTGCCAGCAGCTTAGCGAGGCAGAACACCGGGGAGCTGTTTTTT. Residues: CASSLARQNTGELFF. The chain combines TRBV7-8 with TRBJ2-2; no definite D call. Per germline, CDR1 SGHVS and CDR2 FQNEAQ. V lost 0 bases, J lost 1 base, and 6 bases lay in between. The length of the CDR3 is 15 residues.

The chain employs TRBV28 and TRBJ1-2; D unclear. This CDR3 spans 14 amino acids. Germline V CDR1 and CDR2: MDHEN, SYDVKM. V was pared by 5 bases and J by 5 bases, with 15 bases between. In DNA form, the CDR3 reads TGTGCCAGCAGTACCCCAGGAGGGTCATATGGCTACACCTTC. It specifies CASSTPGGSYGYTF.

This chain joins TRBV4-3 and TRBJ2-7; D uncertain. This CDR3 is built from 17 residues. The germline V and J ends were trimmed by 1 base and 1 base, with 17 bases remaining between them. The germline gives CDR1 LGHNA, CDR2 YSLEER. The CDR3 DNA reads TGCGCCAGCAGCCAAGCCATTAGGACGTTCGGGTCCTACGAGCAGTACTTC. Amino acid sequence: CASSQAIRTFGSYEQYF.

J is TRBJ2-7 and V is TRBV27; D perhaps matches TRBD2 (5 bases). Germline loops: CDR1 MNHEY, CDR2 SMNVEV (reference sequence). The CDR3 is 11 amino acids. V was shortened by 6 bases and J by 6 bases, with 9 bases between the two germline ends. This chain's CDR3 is CASSLGGEQYF. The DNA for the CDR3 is TGTGCCAGCAGCCTCGGAGGCGAGCAGTACTTC.

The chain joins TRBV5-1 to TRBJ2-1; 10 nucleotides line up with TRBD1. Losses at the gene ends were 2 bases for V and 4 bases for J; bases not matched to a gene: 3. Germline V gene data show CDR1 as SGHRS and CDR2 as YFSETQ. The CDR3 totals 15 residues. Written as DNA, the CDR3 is TGCGCCAGCAGCTTCGGACAGGGGGGATACAATGAGCAGTTCTTC. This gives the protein CASSFGQGGYNEQFF.

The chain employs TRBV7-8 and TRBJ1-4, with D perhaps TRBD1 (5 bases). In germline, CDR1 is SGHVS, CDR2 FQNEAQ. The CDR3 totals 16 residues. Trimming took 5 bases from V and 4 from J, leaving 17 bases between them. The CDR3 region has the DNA TGTGCCAGCAGCCCCCGGCGGGACTTTGTTAATGAAAAACTGTTTTTT. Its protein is CASSPRRDFVNEKLFF. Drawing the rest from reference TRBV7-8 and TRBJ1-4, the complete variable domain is GAGVSQSPRYKVAKRGQDVALRCDPISGHVSLFWYQQALGQGPEFLTYFQNEAQLDKSGLPSDRFFAERPEGSVSTLKIQRTQQEDSAVYLCASSPRRDFVNEKLFFGSGTQLSVL.

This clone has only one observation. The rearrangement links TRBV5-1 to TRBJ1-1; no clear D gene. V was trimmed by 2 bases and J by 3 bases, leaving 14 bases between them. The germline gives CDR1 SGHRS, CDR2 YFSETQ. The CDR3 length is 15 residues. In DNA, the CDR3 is TGCGCCAGCAGCTTCGCCTTCGACCAGGACACTGAAGCTTTCTTT. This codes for CASSFAFDQDTEAFF.

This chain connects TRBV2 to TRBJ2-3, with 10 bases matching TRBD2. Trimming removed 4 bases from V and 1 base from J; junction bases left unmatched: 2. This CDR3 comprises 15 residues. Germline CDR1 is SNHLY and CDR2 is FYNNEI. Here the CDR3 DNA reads TGTGCCAGCAGTGCCGGGACTAGCGGCACAGATACGCAGTATTTT. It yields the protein CASSAGTSGTDTQYF. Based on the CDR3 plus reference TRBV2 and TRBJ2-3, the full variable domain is EPEVTQTPSHQVTQMGQEVILRCVPISNHLYFYWYRQILGQKVEFLVSFYNNEISEKSEIFDDQFSVERPDGSNFTLKIRSTKLEDSAMYFCASSAGTSGTDTQYFGPGTRLTVL.

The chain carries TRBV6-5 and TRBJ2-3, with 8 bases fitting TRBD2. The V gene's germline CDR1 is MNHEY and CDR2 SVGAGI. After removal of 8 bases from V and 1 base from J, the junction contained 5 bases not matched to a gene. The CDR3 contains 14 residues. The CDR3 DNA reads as TGTGCCAGCCGACTAGCGACCCGCACAGATACGCAGTATTTT. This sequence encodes CASRLATRTDTQYF.

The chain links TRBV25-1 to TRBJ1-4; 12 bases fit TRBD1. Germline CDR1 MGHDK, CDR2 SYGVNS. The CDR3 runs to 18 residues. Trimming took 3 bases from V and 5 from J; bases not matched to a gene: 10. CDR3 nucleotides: TGTGCCAGCAGTGATGGGGGGGACAGGGGGCTTAAGAATGAAAAACTGTTTTTT. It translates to CASSDGGDRGLKNEKLFF. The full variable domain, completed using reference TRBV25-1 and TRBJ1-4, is EADIYQTPRYLVIGTGKKITLECSQTMGHDKMYWYQQDPGMELHLIHYSYGVNSTEKGDLSSESTVSRIRTEHFPLTLESARPSHTSQYLCASSDGGDRGLKNEKLFFGSGTQLSVL.

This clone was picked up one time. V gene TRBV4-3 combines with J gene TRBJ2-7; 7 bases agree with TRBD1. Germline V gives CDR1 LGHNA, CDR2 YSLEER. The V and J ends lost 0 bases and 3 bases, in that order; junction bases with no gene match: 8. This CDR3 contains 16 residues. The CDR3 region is CASSQDRGTDFYEQYF. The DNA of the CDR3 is TGCGCCAGCAGCCAAGATCGTGGGACAGACTTCTACGAGCAGTACTTC.

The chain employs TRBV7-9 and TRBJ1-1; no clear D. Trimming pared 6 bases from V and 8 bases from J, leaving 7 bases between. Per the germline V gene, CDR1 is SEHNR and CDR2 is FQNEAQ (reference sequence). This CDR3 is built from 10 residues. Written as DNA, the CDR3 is TGTGCCAGCAGACCGGACGAAGCTTTCTTT. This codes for CASRPDEAFF.

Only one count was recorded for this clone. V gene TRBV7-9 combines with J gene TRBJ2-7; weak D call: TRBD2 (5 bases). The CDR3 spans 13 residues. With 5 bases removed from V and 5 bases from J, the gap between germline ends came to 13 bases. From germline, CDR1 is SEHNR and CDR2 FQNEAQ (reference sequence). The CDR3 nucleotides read TGTGCCAGCAGCCGACCTAGCCGGCACGAGCAGTACTTC. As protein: CASSRPSRHEQYF.

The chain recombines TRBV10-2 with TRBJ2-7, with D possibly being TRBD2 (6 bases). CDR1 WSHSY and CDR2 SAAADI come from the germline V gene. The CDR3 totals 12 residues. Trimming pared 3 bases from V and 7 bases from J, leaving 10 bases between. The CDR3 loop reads CASSDASEEQYF. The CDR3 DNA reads TGCGCCAGCAGTGATGCTAGCGAAGAGCAGTACTTC.

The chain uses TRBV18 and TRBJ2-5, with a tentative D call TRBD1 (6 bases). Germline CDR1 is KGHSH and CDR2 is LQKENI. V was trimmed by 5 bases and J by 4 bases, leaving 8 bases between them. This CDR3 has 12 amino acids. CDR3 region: CASSGRGETQYF. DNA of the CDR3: TGTGCCAGCTCAGGCAGGGGAGAGACCCAGTACTTC.